This entry describes one TCR beta chain. What it binds is not known. This sample was included in a study of STAT3 mutations in large granular lymphocyte leukemia. Study-level information: Over half of T-LGLL patients had one or more immunosuppressive regimens. Findings of the study overall: Every T-cell large granular lymphocyte leukemia patient had at least one immunodominant TCR beta clonotype. Clonal expansion was inferred from other time points because no sample existed at each clone's first appearance.

Average productive template count per sample was around 43,000. The assay was immunoSEQ multiplex PCR, and TCRdb's table has in-frame clones only and misses some. The sample yields approximately 10,000 clones, roughly three quarters seen once. Germline CDR1 is MDHEN and CDR2 is SYDVKM. This CDR3 contains 16 residues. Losses at the gene ends were 7 bases for V and 8 bases for J; bases not matched to a gene: 10. The specimen sequenced was peripheral blood mononuclear cells. The chain couples TRBV28 to TRBJ2-1; 14 bases are a match to TRBD2. This receptor was identified in a man in his sixties with T-cell large granular lymphocyte leukemia. Some clones in this sample may be carry-over from other donors' samples. The CDR3 nucleotides read TGTGCCAGCAAACCCCAGGGACTAGCGGGAGCATATGAGCAGTTCTTC. Translating gives CASKPQGLAGAYEQFF.